This entry lists 2 T cell receptor beta chains sequenced from one sample in a study of cytomegalovirus exposure and HLA in healthy donors. Researchers ran the PCR with 60 Vbeta and 13 Jbeta primers. Some clones are missing from TCRdb's copy, which holds only in-frame ones; the method was immunoSEQ multiplex PCR. This table has around 130,000 clones, roughly three quarters appearing once. Sequencing was carried out using PBMCs. The receptors derive from a young woman in good health and CMV-seronegative.

This clone appeared once. The CDR3, as DNA: TGTGCCAGCAGCCCCGGACAGCCCTATAATTCACCCCTCCACTTT. It specifies CASSPGQPYNSPLHF. The chain has TRBV5-4 and TRBJ1-6; perhaps TRBD1 as D (6 bases). This CDR3 contains 15 residues. The V end lost 4 bases, the J end lost 2 bases, and 10 bases lay between the germline ends. CDR1 SGHNT and CDR2 YYREEE come from the germline V gene (reference sequence).

This clone has more than one count but fewer than ten. V is TRBV5-1 and J is TRBJ2-1; D perhaps matches TRBD2 (6 bases). The germline gives CDR1 SGHRS, CDR2 YFSETQ. CDR3 length equals 15 residues. Trimming stripped 6 bases from V and 0 bases from J, with 13 bases between. CDR3 nucleotide sequence: TGCGCCAGCAATTGGGGGGATAGCTCCTACAATGAGCAGTTCTTC. The encoded protein is CASNWGDSSYNEQFF.